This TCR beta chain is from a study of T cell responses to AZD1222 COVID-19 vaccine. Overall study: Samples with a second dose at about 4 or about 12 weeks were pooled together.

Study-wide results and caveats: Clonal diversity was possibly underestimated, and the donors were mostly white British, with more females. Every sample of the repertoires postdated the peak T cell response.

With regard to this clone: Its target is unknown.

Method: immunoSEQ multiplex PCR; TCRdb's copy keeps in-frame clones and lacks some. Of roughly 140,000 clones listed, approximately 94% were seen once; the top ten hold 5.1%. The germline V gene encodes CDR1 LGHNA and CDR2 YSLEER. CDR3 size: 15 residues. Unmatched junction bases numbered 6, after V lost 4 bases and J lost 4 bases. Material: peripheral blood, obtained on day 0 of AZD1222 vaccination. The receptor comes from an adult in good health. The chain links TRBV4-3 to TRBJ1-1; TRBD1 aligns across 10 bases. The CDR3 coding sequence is TGCGCCAGCAGCCCGGGACAGGGGTTCGTCACTGAAGCTTTCTTT. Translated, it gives CASSPGQGFVTEAFF.